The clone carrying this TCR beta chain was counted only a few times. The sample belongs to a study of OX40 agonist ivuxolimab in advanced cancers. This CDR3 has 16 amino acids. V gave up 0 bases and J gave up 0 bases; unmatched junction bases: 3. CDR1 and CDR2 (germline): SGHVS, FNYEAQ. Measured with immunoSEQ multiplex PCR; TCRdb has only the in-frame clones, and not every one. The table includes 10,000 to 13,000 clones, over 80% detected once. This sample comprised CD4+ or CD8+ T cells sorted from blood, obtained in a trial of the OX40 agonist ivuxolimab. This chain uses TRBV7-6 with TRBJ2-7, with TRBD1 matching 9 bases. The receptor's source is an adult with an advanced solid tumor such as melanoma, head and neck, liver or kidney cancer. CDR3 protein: CASSLATGGSSYEQYF. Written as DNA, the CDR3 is TGTGCCAGCAGCTTAGCGACAGGGGGAAGCTCCTACGAGCAGTACTTC.